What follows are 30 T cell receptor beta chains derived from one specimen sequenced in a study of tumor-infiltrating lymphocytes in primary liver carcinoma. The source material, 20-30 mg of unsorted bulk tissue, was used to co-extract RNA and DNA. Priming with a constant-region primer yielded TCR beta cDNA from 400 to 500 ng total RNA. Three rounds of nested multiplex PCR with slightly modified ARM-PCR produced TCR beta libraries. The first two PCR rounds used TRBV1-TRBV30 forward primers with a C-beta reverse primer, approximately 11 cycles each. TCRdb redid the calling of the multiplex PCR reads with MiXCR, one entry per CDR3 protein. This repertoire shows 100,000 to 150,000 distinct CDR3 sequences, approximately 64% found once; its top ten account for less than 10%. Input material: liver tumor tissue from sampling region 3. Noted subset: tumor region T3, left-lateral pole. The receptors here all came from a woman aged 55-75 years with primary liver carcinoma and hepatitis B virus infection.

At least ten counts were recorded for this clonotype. The DNA of the CDR3 is TGTGCCAGCAGCCAAGATCGGCAGCCTACCTACGAGCAGTACTTC. Encoded protein: CASSQDRQPTYEQYF. The chain combines TRBV4-2 with TRBJ2-7; D ambiguous. V dropped 0 bases and J dropped 2 bases, with 11 bases sitting between them. The CDR3 covers 15 residues. Germline V gives CDR1 LGHNA, CDR2 YNFKEQ.

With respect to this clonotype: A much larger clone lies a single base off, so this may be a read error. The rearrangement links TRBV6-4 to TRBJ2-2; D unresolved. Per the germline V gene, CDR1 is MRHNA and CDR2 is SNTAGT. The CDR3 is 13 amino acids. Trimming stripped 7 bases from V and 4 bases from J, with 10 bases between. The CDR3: CASNPGATGELFF. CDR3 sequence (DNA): TGTGCCAGCAACCCCGGTGCCACCGGGGAGCTGTTTTTT.

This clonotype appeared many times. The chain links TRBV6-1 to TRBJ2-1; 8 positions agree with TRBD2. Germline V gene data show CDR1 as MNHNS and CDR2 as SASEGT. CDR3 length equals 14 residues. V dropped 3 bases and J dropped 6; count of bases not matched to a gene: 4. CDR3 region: CASSEGAGGNEQFF. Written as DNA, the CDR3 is TGTGCCAGCAGTGAGGGGGCGGGAGGCAATGAGCAGTTCTTC.

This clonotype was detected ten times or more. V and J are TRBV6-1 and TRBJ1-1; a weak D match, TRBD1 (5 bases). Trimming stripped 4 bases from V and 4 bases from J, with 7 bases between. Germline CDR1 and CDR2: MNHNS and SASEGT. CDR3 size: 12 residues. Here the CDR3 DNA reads TGTGCCAGCAGTGCGGGGCCCACTGAAGCTTTCTTT. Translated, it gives CASSAGPTEAFF.

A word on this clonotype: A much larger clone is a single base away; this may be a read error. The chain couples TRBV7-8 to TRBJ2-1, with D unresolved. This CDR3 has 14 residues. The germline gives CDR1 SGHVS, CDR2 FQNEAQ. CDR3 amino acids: CASCLILGGNEQFF. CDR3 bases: TGTGCCAGCTGCTTAATCCTGGGCGGCAATGAGCAGTTCTTC. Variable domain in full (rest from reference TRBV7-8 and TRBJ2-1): GAGVSQSPRYKVAKRGQDVALRCDPISGHVSLFWYQQALGQGPEFLTYFQNEAQLDKSGLPSDRFFAERPEGSVSTLKIQRTQQEDSAVYLCASCLILGGNEQFFGPGTRLTVL.

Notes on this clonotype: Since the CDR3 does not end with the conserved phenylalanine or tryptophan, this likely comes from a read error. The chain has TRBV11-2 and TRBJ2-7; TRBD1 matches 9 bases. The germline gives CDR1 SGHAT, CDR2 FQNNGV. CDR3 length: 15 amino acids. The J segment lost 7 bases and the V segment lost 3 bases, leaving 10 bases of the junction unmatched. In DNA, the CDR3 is TGTGCCAGCAGCTTCACATCACAGGGGGCGGGGGAGCAGTACTAC. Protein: CASSFTSQGAGEQYY.

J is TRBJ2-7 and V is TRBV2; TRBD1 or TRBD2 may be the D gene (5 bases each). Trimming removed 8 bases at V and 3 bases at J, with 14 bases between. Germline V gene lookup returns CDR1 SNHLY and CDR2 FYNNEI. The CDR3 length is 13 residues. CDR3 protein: CASSKQEVYEQYF. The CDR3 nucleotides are TGTGCCAGCTCTAAACAGGAGGTCTACGAGCAGTACTTC.

The CDR3 DNA sequence: TGTGCCAGCAGCTTTAGCGGGAGGGAATACAATGAGCAGTTCTTC. This translates into CASSFSGREYNEQFF. V gene TRBV7-3 combines with J gene TRBJ2-1, with 11 bases lining up with TRBD2. Germline assignment: CDR1 SGHTA and CDR2 FQGTGA. V trimming: 3 bases; J trimming: 4 bases; junction bases outside the gene matches: 2. The CDR3 covers 15 residues.

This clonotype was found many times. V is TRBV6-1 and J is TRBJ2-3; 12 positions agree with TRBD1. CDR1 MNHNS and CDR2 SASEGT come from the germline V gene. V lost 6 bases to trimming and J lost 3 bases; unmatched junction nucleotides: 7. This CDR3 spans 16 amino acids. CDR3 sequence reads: CASRAGTGGQTDTQYF. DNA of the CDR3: TGTGCCAGCAGAGCCGGGACAGGGGGCCAAACAGATACGCAGTATTTT.

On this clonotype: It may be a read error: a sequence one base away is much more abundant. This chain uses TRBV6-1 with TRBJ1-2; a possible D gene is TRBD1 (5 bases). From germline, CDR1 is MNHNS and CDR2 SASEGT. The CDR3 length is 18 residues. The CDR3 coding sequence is TGTGTCAGCAGTGAGTTTTTACCGGGACCTGGTACTAACTATGGCTACACCTTC. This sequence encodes CVSSEFLPGPGTNYGYTF.

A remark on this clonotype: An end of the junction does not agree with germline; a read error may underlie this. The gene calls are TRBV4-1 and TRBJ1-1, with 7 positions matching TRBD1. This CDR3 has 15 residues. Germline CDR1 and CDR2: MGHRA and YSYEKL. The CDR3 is CASSQYYRGETESFF. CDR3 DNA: TGCGCCAGCAGCCAATATTACAGGGGAGAGACTGAATCTTTCTTT.

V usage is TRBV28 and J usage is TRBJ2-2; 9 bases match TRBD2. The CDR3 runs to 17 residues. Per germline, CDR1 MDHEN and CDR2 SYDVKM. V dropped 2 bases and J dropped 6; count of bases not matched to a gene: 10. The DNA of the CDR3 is TGTGCCAGCAGTTTAGTAGCGGGAGTAAAAGGATCCGGGGAGCTGTTTTTT. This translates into CASSLVAGVKGSGELFF.

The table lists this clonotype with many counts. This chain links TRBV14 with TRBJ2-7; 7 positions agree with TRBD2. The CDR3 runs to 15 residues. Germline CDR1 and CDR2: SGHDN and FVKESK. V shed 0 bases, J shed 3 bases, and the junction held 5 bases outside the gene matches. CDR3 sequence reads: CASSQDSRDYYEQYF. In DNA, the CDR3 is TGTGCCAGCAGCCAAGATTCCCGGGACTACTACGAGCAGTACTTC.

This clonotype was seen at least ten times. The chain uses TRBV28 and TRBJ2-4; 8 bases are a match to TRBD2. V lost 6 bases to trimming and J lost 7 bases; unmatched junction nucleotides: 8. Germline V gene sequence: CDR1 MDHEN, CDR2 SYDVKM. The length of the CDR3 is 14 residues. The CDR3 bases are TGTGCCAGCAGACCCGCGGGGGGCGCGAACATTCAGTACTTC. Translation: CASRPAGGANIQYF.

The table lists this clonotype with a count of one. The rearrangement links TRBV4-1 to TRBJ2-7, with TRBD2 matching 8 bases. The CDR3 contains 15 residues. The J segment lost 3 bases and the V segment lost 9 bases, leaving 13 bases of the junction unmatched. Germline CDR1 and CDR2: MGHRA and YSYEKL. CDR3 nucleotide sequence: TGCGCCAGTAACCAAGATCATGGGACTAGCTACGAGCAGTACTTC. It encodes CASNQDHGTSYEQYF.

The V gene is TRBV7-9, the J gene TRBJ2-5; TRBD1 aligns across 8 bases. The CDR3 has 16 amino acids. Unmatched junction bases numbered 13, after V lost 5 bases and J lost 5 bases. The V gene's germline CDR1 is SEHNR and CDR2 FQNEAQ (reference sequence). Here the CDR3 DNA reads TGTGCCAGCAGCCCTTCCATAACAGGGGGATCGGAGACCCAGTACTTC. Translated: CASSPSITGGSETQYF.

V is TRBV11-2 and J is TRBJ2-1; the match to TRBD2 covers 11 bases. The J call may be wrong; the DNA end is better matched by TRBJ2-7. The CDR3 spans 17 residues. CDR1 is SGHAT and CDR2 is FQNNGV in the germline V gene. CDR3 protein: CASSRRLAGWPGDGQYF. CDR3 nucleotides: TGTGCCAGCAGCAGGAGACTAGCGGGATGGCCGGGGGATGGGCAGTACTTC.

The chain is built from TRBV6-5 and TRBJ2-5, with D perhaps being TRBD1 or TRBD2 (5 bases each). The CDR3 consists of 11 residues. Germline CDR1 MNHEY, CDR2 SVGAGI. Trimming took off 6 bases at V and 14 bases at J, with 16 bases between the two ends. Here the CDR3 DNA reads TGTGCCAGCAGGCATGCGGGTGGGGACTACTTC. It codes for CASRHAGGDYF.

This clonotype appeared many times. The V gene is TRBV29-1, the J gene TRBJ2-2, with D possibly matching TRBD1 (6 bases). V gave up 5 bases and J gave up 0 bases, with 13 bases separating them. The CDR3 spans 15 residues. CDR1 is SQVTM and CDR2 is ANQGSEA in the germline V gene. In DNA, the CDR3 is TGCAGCGTTCCACAGGGTCCGGCGAACACCGGGGAGCTGTTTTTT. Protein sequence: CSVPQGPANTGELFF.

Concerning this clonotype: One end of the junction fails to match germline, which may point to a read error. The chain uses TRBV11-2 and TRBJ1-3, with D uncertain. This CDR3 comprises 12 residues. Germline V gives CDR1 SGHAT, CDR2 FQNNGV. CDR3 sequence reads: CTSSLAGNTIYF. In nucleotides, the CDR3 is TGTACCAGCAGCTTAGCTGGAAACACCATATATTTT.

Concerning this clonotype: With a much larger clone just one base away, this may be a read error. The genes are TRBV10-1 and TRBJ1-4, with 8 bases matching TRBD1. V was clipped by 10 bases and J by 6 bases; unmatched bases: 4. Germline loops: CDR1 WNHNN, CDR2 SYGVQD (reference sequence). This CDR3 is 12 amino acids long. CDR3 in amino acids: CAMSDRDEKLFF. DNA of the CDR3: TGCGCCATGTCGGACAGGGATGAAAAACTGTTTTTT.

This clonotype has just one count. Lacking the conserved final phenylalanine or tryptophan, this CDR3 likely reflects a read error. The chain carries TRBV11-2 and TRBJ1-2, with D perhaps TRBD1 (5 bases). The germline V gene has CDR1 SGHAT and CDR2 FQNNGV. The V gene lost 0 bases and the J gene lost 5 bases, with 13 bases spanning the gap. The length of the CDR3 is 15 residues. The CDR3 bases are TGTGCCAGCAGCTTAGATGTCGTCCAGGGATATGGCTACACCTCC. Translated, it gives CASSLDVVQGYGYTS.

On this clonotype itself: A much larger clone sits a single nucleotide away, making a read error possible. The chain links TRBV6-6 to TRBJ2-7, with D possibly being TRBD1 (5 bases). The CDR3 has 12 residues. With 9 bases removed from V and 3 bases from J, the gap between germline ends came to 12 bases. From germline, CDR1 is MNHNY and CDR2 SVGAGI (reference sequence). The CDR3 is CARSQGNYEQYF. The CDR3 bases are TGTGCCAGAAGTCAGGGAAACTACGAGCAGTACTTC.

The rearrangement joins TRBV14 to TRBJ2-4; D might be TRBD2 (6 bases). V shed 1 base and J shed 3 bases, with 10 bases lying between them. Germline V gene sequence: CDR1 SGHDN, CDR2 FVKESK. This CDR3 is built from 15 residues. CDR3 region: CASSQVRGGKNIQYF. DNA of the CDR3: TGTGCCAGCAGCCAAGTACGGGGAGGCAAAAACATTCAGTACTTC.

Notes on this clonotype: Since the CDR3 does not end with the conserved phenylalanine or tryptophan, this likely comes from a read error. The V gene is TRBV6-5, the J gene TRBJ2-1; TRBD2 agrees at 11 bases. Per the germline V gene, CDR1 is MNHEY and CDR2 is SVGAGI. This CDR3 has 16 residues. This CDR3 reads CISSPPGLAVHNEQFI. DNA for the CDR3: TGTATCAGCAGTCCGCCGGGACTAGCGGTCCACAATGAGCAGTTCATC.

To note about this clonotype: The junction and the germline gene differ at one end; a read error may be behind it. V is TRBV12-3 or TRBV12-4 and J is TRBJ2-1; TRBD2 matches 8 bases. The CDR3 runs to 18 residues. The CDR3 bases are TGTACCAGCAGTTTATCACCTGGACTAGCCGAAACCTACAATGAGCAGTTCTTC. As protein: CTSSLSPGLAETYNEQFF.

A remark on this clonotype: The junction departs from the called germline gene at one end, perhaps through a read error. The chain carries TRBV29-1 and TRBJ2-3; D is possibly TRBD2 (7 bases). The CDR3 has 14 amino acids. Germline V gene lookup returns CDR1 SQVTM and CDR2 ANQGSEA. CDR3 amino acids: CSVWGRGITDRQYF. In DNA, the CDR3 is TGCAGCGTGTGGGGGCGGGGGATCACAGATAGGCAGTATTTT.

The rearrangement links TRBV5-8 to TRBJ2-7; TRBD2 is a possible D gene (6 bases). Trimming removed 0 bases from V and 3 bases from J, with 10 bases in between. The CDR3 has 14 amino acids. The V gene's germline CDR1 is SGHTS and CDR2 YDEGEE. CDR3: CASSLAPGSYEQYF. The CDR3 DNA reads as TGTGCCAGCAGCTTGGCCCCCGGGAGCTACGAGCAGTACTTC.

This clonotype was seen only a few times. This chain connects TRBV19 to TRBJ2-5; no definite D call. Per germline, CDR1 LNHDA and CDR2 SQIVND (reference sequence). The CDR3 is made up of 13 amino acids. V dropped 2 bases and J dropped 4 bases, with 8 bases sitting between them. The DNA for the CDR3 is TGTGCCAGTAGTATAATGGTTGGAGAGACCCAGTACTTC. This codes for CASSIMVGETQYF.

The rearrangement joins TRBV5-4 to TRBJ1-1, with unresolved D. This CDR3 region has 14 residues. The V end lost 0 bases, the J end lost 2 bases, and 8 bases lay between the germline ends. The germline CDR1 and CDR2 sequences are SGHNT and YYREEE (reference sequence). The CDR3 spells CASSLGARNTEAFF. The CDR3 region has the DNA TGTGCCAGCAGCTTGGGGGCGCGAAACACTGAAGCTTTCTTT.